The rows below give T cell receptor beta chains drawn from one sample of a study of shared clonotypes between healthy human individuals. Sequencing used immunoSEQ multiplex PCR; TCRdb keeps in-frame clones, though not all of them. This table has under 1,100,000 clones, 65% to 75% appearing once. Material: memory CD4+ T cells sorted from blood. The source of these receptors is a man aged 18 to 29 in good health. Both conserved end residues are part of each CDR3. D genes are given only for firm matches. The size field is filled for only some rows; it gives once, few, many or a size class.

D | size | J | V | DNA | CDR3
. | . | TRBJ2-7 | TRBV10-3 | TGTGCCATCAGTGACGCTAGCGCCACCTACGAGCAGTACTTC | CAISDASATYEQYF
TRBD1 | . | TRBJ2-7 | TRBV5-1 | TGCGCCAGCAGCTTGGCGACAGGGGCGCAGGGGTCCTACGAGCAGTACTTC | CASSLATGAQGSYEQYF
. | . | TRBJ2-1 | TRBV7-2 | TGTGCCAGCAGCTCCTCACCGGACTACCTAAATGAGCAGTTCTTC | CASSSSPDYLNEQFF
. | . | TRBJ1-4 | TRBV29-1 | TGCAGCGTCGGAGGAGGGGGTAATGAAAAACTGTTTTTT | CSVGGGGNEKLFF
TRBD2 | . | TRBJ2-1 | TRBV7-2 | TGTGCCAGCAGCTTGCTGAGTGGTGCGGGAGGGCCGAATGAGCAGTTCTTC | CASSLLSGAGGPNEQFF
TRBD2 | . | TRBJ2-3 | TRBV7-2 | TGTGCCAGCACCCTAGGTCTAGCGGGGCCGCTAGATACGCAGTATTTT | CASTLGLAGPLDTQYF
. | . | TRBJ2-1 | TRBV21-1 | TGTGCCAGCACCTTAACTAACAGGGGCCGGGACCGCACCTACAATGAGCAGTTCTTC | CASTLTNRGRDRTYNEQFF
. | . | TRBJ2-2 | TRBV10-3 | TGTGCCATCAGCTGGGGTAGGGGAGAGGGTGAGAACACCGGGGAGCTGTTTTTT | CAISWGRGEGENTGELFF
TRBD2 | . | TRBJ2-3 | TRBV7-9 | TGTGCCAGCAGCCGACTAGCGGGAGATGCAGATACGCAGTATTTT | CASSRLAGDADTQYF
TRBD1 | few | TRBJ1-2 | TRBV28 | TGTGCCAGCAGTTCCGGACAGGGACGTGGCTACACCTTC | CASSSGQGRGYTF
. | . | TRBJ2-7 | TRBV2 | TGTGCCGGGCGGGGCGTACGTTACGAGCAGTACTTC | CAGRGVRYEQYF
. | . | TRBJ1-2 | TRBV28 | TGTGCCAGCAGTTCAGGACGGAACTATGGCTACACCTTC | CASSSGRNYGYTF
. | . | TRBJ1-3 | TRBV19 | TGTGCCAGTAAGTTGGCGTCTGGAAACACCATATATTTT | CASKLASGNTIYF
TRBD2 | . | TRBJ2-1 | TRBV2 | TGTGCCAGCACTAGCGGGCAGAACAATGAGCAGTTCTTC | CASTSGQNNEQFF
TRBD1 | . | TRBJ2-7 | TRBV5-1 | TGCGCCAGCAGCTTGATGAGACAGGGGGCTCGGGAGCAGTACTTC | CASSLMRQGAREQYF
. | . | TRBJ1-5 | TRBV19 | TGTGCCAGTAGTATAGCAGGGTCCAATCAGCCCCAGCATTTT | CASSIAGSNQPQHF
TRBD1 | . | TRBJ1-2 | TRBV6-5 | TGTGCCAGCAGAGGGGGACAGGGGATCTATGGCTACACCTTC | CASRGGQGIYGYTF
TRBD1 | . | TRBJ1-1 | TRBV30 | TGTGCCTGGGCAAGGGGACAGGGAGAGGACACTGAAGCTTTCTTT | CAWARGQGEDTEAFF
. | . | TRBJ2-2 | TRBV18 | TGTGCCAGCTCACCACAAGACTTCAGGTCCGGGGAGCTGTTTTTT | CASSPQDFRSGELFF
TRBD1 | . | TRBJ1-6 | TRBV6-1 | TGTGCCAGCAGTGAAGCGAGCCGACAGGGTCAGAGCTCCTATAATTCACCCCTCCACTTT | CASSEASRQGQSSYNSPLHF
. | . | TRBJ1-3 | TRBV6-1 | TGTGCCAGCAGCAGGGACATAGGAAAGCTAAACACCATATATTTT | CASSRDIGKLNTIYF
. | . | TRBJ1-1 | TRBV15 | TGTGCCACCAGCAGGGGTCTCAGGGAGGCGAACACTGAAGCTTTCTTT | CATSRGLREANTEAFF
. | few | TRBJ1-6 | TRBV10-3 | TGTGCCATCAGTCGCCCGGACCTGAGTTCACCCCTCCACTTT | CAISRPDLSSPLHF
TRBD1 | . | TRBJ2-3 | TRBV7-3 | TGTGCCAGCAGCTCATTTCCCGGGACAGGGATTGGCACAGATACGCAGTATTTT | CASSSFPGTGIGTDTQYF
. | . | TRBJ2-3 | TRBV25-1 | TGTGCCAGCAGTGAATCTACAGGGAAAGATACGCAGTATTTT | CASSESTGKDTQYF
. | . | TRBJ1-4 | TRBV4-1 | TGCGCCAGCAGCCTCTTGTGGGGGGGAGGAGGCGAAAAACTGTTTTTT | CASSLLWGGGGEKLFF
. | few | TRBJ1-2 | TRBV16 | TGTGCCAGCAGCCAAAGTCAGGACACCGGCTACACCTTC | CASSQSQDTGYTF
. | . | TRBJ1-5 | TRBV27 | TGTGCCAGCAGTTCACTTCAGGGGACAAGCAATCAGCCCCAGCATTTT | CASSSLQGTSNQPQHF
. | . | TRBJ1-5 | TRBV4-1 | TGCGCCAGCAGCCAAGAAGAGGGAATGGGTCAGCCCCAGCATTTT | CASSQEEGMGQPQHF
. | few | TRBJ2-1 | TRBV6-5 | TGTGCCAGCAGCCCTGGGCCTATACAATACAATGAGCAGTTCTTC | CASSPGPIQYNEQFF
TRBD1 | . | TRBJ2-7 | TRBV7-2 | TGTGCCAGCAGCCTGGGACAGGTCTCTCCTCAGTCCGAGCAGTACTTC | CASSLGQVSPQSEQYF
TRBD1 | . | TRBJ2-7 | TRBV28 | TGTGCCAGCACCCGACAGGGGTCCTCCTACGAGCAGTACTTC | CASTRQGSSYEQYF
TRBD1 | few | TRBJ1-1 | TRBV5-1 | TGCGCCAGCAGCTTGGCGGGACAGGGAGGCACTGAAGCTTTCTTT | CASSLAGQGGTEAFF
TRBD2 | . | TRBJ2-7 | TRBV23-1 | TGCGCCGGGCCCGGGAGGGGCCCCTACGAGCAGTACTTC | CAGPGRGPYEQYF
. | . | TRBJ2-2 | TRBV15 | TGTGCCACCAGCAAAGGCCGAACGACCGGGGAGCTGTTTTTT | CATSKGRTTGELFF
. | . | TRBJ2-7 | TRBV28 | TGTGCCAGCAGATCTAGGGCCTACGAGCAGTACTTC | CASRSRAYEQYF
TRBD1 | . | TRBJ2-7 | TRBV9 | TGTGCCAGCAGCGCCGGGTTAGGGCAGGGGGCCGACGAGCAGTACTTC | CASSAGLGQGADEQYF
TRBD2 | few | TRBJ2-1 | TRBV7-9 | TGTGCCAGCAGCTTAGAAGCGGGAGCGGTCAATGAGCAGTTCTTC | CASSLEAGAVNEQFF
TRBD1 | . | TRBJ2-1 | TRBV5-1 | TGCGCCAGCAGTTTATCCGGGACAGACTCCTACAATGAGCAGTTCTTC | CASSLSGTDSYNEQFF
. | . | TRBJ2-1 | TRBV29-1 | TGCAGCCTAGGATCGATACAGAATGAGCAGTTCTTC | CSLGSIQNEQFF
TRBD1 | . | TRBJ1-1 | TRBV6-5 | TGTGCCAGCAGGACAGGGATGAACACTGAAGCTTTCTTT | CASRTGMNTEAFF
. | . | TRBJ1-2 | TRBV28 | TGTGCCAGCAGTTTCCGCAGGGGAGACTATGGCTACACCTTC | CASSFRRGDYGYTF